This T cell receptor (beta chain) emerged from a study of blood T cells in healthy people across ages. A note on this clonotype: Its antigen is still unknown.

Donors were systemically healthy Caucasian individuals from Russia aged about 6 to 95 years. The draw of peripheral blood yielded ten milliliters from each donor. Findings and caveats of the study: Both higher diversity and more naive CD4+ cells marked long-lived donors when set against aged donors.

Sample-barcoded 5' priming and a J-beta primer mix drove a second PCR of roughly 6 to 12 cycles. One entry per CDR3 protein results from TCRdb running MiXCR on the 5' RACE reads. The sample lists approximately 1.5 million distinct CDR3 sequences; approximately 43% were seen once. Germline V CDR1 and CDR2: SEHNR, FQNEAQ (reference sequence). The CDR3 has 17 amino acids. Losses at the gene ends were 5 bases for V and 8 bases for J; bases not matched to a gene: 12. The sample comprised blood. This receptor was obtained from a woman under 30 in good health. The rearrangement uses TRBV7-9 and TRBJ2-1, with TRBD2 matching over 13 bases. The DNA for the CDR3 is TGTGCCAGCAGCCCGTGGACTAGCGGGGGCGTGAATGATGAGCAGTTCTTC. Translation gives CASSPWTSGGVNDEQFF.